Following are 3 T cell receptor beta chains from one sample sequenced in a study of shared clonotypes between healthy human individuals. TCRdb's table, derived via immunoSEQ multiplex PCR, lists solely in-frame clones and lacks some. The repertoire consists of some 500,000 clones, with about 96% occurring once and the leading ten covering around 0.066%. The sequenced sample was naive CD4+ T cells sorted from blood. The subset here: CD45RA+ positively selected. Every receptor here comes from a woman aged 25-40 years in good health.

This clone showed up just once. Written as DNA, the CDR3 is TGTGCCAGCAGCTTAGCCGGGGGGGGCGGTGGAGAGACCCAGTACTTC. Translation gives CASSLAGGGGGETQYF. The chain employs TRBV7-7 and TRBJ2-5, with 8 positions matching TRBD2. The CDR3 length is 16 residues. Trimming at V came to 0 bases and at J to 4 bases, leaving 7 bases not matched to a gene. Germline assignment: CDR1 SSHAT and CDR2 FNYEAQ (reference sequence).

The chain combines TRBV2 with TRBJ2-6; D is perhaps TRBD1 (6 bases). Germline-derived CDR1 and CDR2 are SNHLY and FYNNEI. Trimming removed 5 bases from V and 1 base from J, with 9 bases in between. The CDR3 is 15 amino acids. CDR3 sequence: CASSTGLSGANVLTF. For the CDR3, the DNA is TGTGCCAGCAGTACAGGGTTGTCTGGGGCCAACGTCCTGACTTTC. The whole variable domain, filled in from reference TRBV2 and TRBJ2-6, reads EPEVTQTPSHQVTQMGQEVILRCVPISNHLYFYWYRQILGQKVEFLVSFYNNEISEKSEIFDDQFSVERPDGSNFTLKIRSTKLEDSAMYFCASSTGLSGANVLTFGAGSRLTVL.

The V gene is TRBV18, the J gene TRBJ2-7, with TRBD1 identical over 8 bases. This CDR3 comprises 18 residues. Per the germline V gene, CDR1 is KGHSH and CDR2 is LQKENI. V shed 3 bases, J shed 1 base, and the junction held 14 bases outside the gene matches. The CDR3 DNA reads TGTGCCAGCTCACCTTACGACACAGACAGGGGACCATCCTACGAGCAGTACTTC. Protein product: CASSPYDTDRGPSYEQYF. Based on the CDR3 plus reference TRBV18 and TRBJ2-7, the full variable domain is NAGVMQNPRHLVRRRGQEARLRCSPMKGHSHVYWYRQLPEEGLKFMVYLQKENIIDESGMPKERFSAEFPKEGPSILRIQQVVRGDSAAYFCASSPYDTDRGPSYEQYFGPGTRLTVT.